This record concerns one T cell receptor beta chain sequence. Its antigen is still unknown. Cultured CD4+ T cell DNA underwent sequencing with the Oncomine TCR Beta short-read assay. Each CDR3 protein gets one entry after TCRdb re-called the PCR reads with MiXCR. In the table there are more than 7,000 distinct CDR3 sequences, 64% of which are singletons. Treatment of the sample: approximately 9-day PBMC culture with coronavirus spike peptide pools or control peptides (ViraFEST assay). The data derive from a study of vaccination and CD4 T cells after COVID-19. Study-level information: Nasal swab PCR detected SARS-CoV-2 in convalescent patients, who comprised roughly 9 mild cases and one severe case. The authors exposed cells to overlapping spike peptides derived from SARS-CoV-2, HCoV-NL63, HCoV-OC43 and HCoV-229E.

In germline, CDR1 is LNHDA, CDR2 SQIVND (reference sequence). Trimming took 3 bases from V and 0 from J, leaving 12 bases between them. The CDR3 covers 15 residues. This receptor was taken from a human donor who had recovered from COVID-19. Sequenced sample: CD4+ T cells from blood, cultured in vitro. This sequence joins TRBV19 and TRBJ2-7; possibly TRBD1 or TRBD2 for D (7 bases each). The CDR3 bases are TGTGCCAGTAGTATGGAGCGGGACAGCTCCTACGAGCAGTACTTC. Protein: CASSMERDSSYEQYF.